This T cell receptor (beta chain) was retrieved from a study of tumor and adjacent non-tumor tissue in lung cancer. Across the whole study: The patients, 10 to 11 men and roughly 5 women, were about 30 to 85 with stage I to III disease. Each sample yielded around 4.2 million productive TCRbeta reads on average. Study-wide results and caveats: Tumor tissue had significantly higher TCR diversity than normal lung.

A word on this clonotype: What it binds is unknown.

The length of the CDR3 is 16 residues. Germline V gene data show CDR1 as MGHRA and CDR2 as YSYEKL. RNA was extracted from bulk tissue without any cell sorting. Donors were chemotherapy-naive, newly diagnosed lung cancer surgical patients in China, August–November 2014. TCRbeta libraries were built with three rounds of nested PCR, modified from ARM-PCR. TCRdb itself ran the multiplex PCR reads through MiXCR, one entry per CDR3 protein. In the table there are around 86,000 distinct CDR3 sequences, over 60% of which are singletons. The sample comprised lung tumor tissue. The TCR originated in a woman aged 40 to 49 with non-small cell lung cancer. The V and J genes are TRBV4-1 and TRBJ1-5; 7 nucleotides match TRBD2. The J call may be faulty, since TRBJ2-3 better matches the DNA end. In DNA form, the CDR3 reads TGCGCCAGCAGCCAAGGAATCCAGGGAGGGAATCAGCCACAGTATTTT. Translation gives CASSQGIQGGNQPQYF.